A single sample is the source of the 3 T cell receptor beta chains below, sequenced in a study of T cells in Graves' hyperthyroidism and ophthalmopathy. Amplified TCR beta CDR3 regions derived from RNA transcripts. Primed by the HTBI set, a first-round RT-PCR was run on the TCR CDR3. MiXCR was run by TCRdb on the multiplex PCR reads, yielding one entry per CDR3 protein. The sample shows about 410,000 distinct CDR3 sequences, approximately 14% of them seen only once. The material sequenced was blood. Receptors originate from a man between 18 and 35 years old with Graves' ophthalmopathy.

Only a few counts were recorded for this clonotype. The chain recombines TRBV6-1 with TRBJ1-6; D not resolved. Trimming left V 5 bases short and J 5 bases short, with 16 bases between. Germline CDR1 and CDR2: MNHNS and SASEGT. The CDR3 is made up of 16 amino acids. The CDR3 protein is CASSQEDGRHNSPLHF. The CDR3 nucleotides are TGTGCCAGCAGTCAAGAAGACGGTAGGCATAATTCACCCCTCCACTTT.

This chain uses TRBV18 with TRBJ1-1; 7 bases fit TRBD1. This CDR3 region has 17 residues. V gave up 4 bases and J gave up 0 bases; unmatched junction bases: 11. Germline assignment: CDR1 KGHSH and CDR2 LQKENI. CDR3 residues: CASSRVRGPLLNTEAFF. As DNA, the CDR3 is TGTGCCAGCTCACGGGTTAGGGGGCCGCTATTGAACACTGAAGCTTTCTTT.

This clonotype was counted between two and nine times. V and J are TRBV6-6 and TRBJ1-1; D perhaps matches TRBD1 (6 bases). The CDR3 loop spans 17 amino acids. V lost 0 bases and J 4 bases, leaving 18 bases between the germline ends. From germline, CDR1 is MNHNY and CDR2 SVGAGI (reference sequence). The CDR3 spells CASSYSYVGAPGTEAFF. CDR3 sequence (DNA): TGTGCCAGCAGTTACTCGTACGTGGGGGCGCCGGGCACTGAAGCTTTCTTT.